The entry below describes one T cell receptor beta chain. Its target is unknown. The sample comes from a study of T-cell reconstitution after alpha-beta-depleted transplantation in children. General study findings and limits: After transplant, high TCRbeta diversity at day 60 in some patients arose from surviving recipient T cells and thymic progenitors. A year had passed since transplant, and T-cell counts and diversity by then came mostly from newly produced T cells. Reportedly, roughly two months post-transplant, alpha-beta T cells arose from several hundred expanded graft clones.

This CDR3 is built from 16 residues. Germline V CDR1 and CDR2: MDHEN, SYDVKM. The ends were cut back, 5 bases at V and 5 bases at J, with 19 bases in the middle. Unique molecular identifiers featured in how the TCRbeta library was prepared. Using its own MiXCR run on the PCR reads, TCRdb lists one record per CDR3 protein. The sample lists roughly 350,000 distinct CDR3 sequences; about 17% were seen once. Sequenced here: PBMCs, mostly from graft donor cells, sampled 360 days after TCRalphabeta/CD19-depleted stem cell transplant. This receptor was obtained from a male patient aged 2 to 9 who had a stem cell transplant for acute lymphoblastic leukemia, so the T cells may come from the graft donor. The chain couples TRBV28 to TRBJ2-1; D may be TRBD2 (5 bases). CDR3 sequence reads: CASSPLARGWHNEQFF. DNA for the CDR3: TGTGCCAGCAGTCCCTTAGCGAGAGGGTGGCACAATGAGCAGTTCTTC. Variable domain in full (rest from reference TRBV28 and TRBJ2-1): DVKVTQSSRYLVKRTGEKVFLECVQDMDHENMFWYRQDPGLGLRLIYFSYDVKMKEKGDIPEGYSVSREKKERFSLILESASTNQTSMYLCASSPLARGWHNEQFFGPGTRLTVL.